The 7 T cell receptor beta chains below were found in one sample sequenced in a study of blood T cell repertoires in COVID-19. Method: immunoSEQ multiplex PCR; TCRdb's copy keeps in-frame clones and lacks some. The data contain 60,000 to 70,000 clones, 80% to 90% of them singletons. The sequencing input was peripheral blood. The source is a woman aged 55-69 years with acute or convalescent COVID-19.

The chain has TRBV30 and TRBJ2-7; D is perhaps TRBD2 (5 bases). There are 13 residues in the CDR3. CDR1 is GTSNPN and CDR2 is SVGIG in the germline V gene (reference sequence). The V and J ends lost 2 bases and 3 bases respectively, with 11 bases between them. CDR3 bases: TGTGCCTGGAGTCTCGGAGGCCACTACGAGCAGTACTTC. It yields the protein CAWSLGGHYEQYF.

The chain links TRBV5-4 to TRBJ1-2; 10 positions agree with TRBD1. From germline, CDR1 is SGHNT and CDR2 YYREEE (reference sequence). V lost 9 bases and J lost 8; bases outside the gene matches: 7. The CDR3 extends over 12 amino acids. CDR3 region: CATAGQGGGYTF. The CDR3 DNA follows: TGTGCCACCGCCGGACAGGGGGGCGGCTACACCTTC.

V usage is TRBV10-3 and J usage is TRBJ2-7, with unresolved D. From germline, CDR1 is ENHRY and CDR2 SYGVKD. The CDR3 contains 14 residues. V lost 0 bases, J lost 7 bases, and 13 bases lay in between. This chain's CDR3 is CAISESVRGREQYF. CDR3 sequence (DNA): TGTGCCATCAGTGAGTCGGTGCGAGGTAGGGAGCAGTACTTC.

The chain employs TRBV7-9 and TRBJ2-5, with 14 bases matching TRBD2. J gave up 1 base and V 5 bases, and 3 bases lay outside the gene matches. Germline CDR1 is SEHNR and CDR2 is FQNEAQ (reference sequence). The CDR3 sequence is 16 residues long. The CDR3 nucleotides are TGTGCCAGCAGCCTAGGACTAGCGGGGGGCCAAGAGACCCAGTACTTC. Its protein is CASSLGLAGGQETQYF.

The chain employs TRBV13 and TRBJ1-3, with D possibly TRBD1 on 5 matching bases. Trimming pared 4 bases from V and 5 bases from J, leaving 21 bases between. Germline-derived CDR1 and CDR2 are PRHDT and FYEKMQ (reference sequence). This CDR3 spans 17 amino acids. CDR3 amino acids: CASSSMGGGAARNTIYF. The CDR3 DNA reads TGTGCCAGCAGCTCAATGGGCGGGGGAGCCGCCAGAAACACCATATATTTT.

The chain has TRBV3-1 (or the pseudogene TRBV3-2) and TRBJ1-2; a possible D gene is TRBD1 (5 bases). The CDR3 covers 12 residues. Trimming pared 4 bases from V and 4 bases from J, leaving 7 bases between. The germline gives CDR1 LGHDT, CDR2 YNNKEL (reference sequence). The CDR3, as DNA: TGTGCCAGCAGCCCAGGGCTCTATGGCTACACCTTC. Its protein is CASSPGLYGYTF.

The chain has TRBV7-9 and TRBJ2-7; the D is unclear. The CDR3 runs 14 residues. Germline CDR1 and CDR2: SEHNR and FQNEAQ (reference sequence). Between the trimmed V and J ends, which lost 2 bases and 3 bases, there was a span of 11 bases. The CDR3 here is CASSLTPRVYEQYF. CDR3 in DNA: TGTGCCAGCAGCTTAACCCCGAGAGTCTACGAGCAGTACTTC. Combining the CDR3 with reference TRBV7-9 and TRBJ2-7 gives the whole variable domain DTGVSQNPRHKITKRGQNVTFRCDPISEHNRLYWYRQTLGQGPEFLTYFQNEAQLEKSRLLSDRFSAERPKGSFSTLEIQRTEQGDSAMYLCASSLTPRVYEQYFGPGTRLTVT.